Sequencing of this T cell receptor beta chain was carried out in a study of CD4+ T cells in melanoma. Trimming cost V 1 base and J 2 bases, with 12 bases left between them. The CDR3 totals 15 residues. Germline CDR1 SEHNR, CDR2 FQNEAQ (reference sequence). TCRdb keeps only in-frame clones here, not all; method: immunoSEQ multiplex PCR. The table has approximately 110,000 clones, about 90% seen once. Whole-study results and caveats: Diverse differentiation states were reported for melanoma neoantigen-specific CD4+ T cells. CD8+ T cell, macrophage and B cell function reportedly correlated with neoantigen-specific CD4+ T cells.

On this clone itself: Its specificity is not known.

This rearrangement joins TRBV7-9 to TRBJ2-7; no reliable D call. This clonotype originated in a human donor with melanoma. Sequenced: peripheral blood. CDR3 sequence: CASSLGSQDTYEQYF. In nucleotides, the CDR3 is TGTGCCAGCAGCTTAGGGAGCCAGGATACCTACGAGCAGTACTTC.